The clone carrying this T cell receptor (beta chain) has a handful of counts. No antigen is known for it. Described treatment: approximately nine-day PBMC culture with coronavirus spike peptide pools or control peptides (ViraFEST assay). Positive PCR dates spanned March to December 2020, predating US Alpha, Beta and Delta variants. This sample is drawn from a study of vaccination and CD4 T cells after COVID-19. Germline V gene lookup returns CDR1 ENHRY and CDR2 SYGVKD. This CDR3 region has 15 residues. Trimming cost V 5 bases and J 5 bases, with 16 bases left between them. The study sequenced cultured CD4+ T cell DNA using the Oncomine TCR Beta short-read assay. MiXCR, applied by TCRdb to the PCR reads, yields one record per CDR3 protein. The sample includes some 20,000 distinct CDR3 sequences, less than 55% of them seen just once.

This chain links TRBV10-3 with TRBJ1-5, with a possible D match to TRBD1 (5 bases). The clonotype comes from a human donor who had recovered from COVID-19. Sequencing was performed on CD4+ T cells from blood, cultured in vitro, taken after SARS-CoV-2 vaccination. The CDR3: CAISLGRGRDQPQHF. The CDR3 nucleotides are TGTGCCATCAGTCTAGGGAGGGGTCGAGATCAGCCCCAGCATTTT.